Ten or more counts support the clone carrying this T cell receptor (beta chain). The data are from a study of CD8+CD57+ T cells in acquired aplastic anemia. Genomic DNA was employed as the template in profiling TCR beta VDJ and CDR3. TCRdb re-derived calls from the reads in MiXCR, one entry per CDR3 protein. This table holds about 130,000 distinct CDR3 sequences, 35% to 50% found once. Sequencing was performed on sorted CD4+, CD8+, or CD8+CD57+ T cells (not recorded which) from PBMCs. This TCR came from a human donor in good health, serving as a control.

CDR3 in DNA: TGTGCCACCAGCAGGGACCCGAAGGAGACCCAGTACTTC. It specifies CATSRDPKETQYF. This chain links TRBV15 with TRBJ2-5; D is uncertain. CDR1 LNHNV and CDR2 YYDKDF come from the germline V gene (reference sequence). The CDR3 consists of 13 residues. The ends were cut back, 3 bases at V and 5 bases at J, with 10 bases in the middle.